The clone carrying this T cell receptor beta chain has a count of ten or more. The target antigen is unknown. One entry per CDR3 protein, called by TCRdb with MiXCR from the 5' RACE reads. The data contain around 370,000 distinct CDR3 sequences, 8.5% to 10% of them seen just once; the ten biggest clones take up more than 8%. The CDR3 spans 14 residues. Germline trimming cut 11 bases from V and 4 bases from J; bases unmatched to any gene: 8. CDR1 MNHEY and CDR2 SVGAGI come from the germline V gene. The data are from a study of identical twins. Points from the study as a whole: Some out-of-frame alpha sequences were shared by twins, and these showed excess low generation probability. Cross-sectional statistics, not tracking of the same donors, supported the conclusions. Partly confounded zero-insertion analyses could result from invariant MAIT and iNKT cells. Less excess twin sharing appeared in beta out-of-frame sequences.

The sequence was collected from a woman aged 50 to 60 in good health. Sequencing was carried out using naive T cells sorted from blood. The chain has TRBV6-5 and TRBJ2-3; TRBD1 aligns across 11 bases. The CDR3 DNA sequence: TGTGCCGTCACGGACAGGGGGCGGCCAGATACGCAGTATTTT. Translation: CAVTDRGRPDTQYF.